Listed below are T cell receptor beta chains from one sample, sequenced in a study of CD8+ T cells in alopecia areata. The data were produced by immunoSEQ multiplex PCR, yet TCRdb's version contains in-frame clones alone and is incomplete. The table has about 200,000 clones, 60% seen once. Specimen: CD4+ T cells sorted from blood, collected at week 24, from a patient treated with tofacitinib. The source is a human donor with alopecia areata. Each CDR3 is given with its conserved first and last residue. Fields, in order: J gene, V gene, CDR3 protein.

TRBJ1-1 | TRBV15 | CATSRVPENTEAFF
TRBJ1-2 | TRBV30 | CAWRPPGAVYGYTF
TRBJ2-5 | TRBV18 | CASSPLPGTGRETQYF
TRBJ1-5 | TRBV19 | CASSITERPYQPQHF
TRBJ2-1 | TRBV7-9 | CASSLDSPPNEQFF
TRBJ2-2 | TRBV6-5 | CASSYSPGGELFF
TRBJ1-1 | TRBV29-1 | CSVGGEGNTEAFF
TRBJ2-3 | TRBV29-1 | CSVRNPSTDTQYF
TRBJ2-7 | TRBV14 | CASSQELGVRNEQYF
TRBJ2-1 | TRBV4-3 | CASSEVGQPVLFF
TRBJ2-5 | TRBV30 | CAWGTGRKETQYF
TRBJ2-7 | TRBV7-2 | CASSLTPGSFSYEQYF
TRBJ1-2 | TRBV7-9 | CASSLFNYGYTF
TRBJ1-4 | TRBV4-3 | CASSPGALDEKLFF
TRBJ1-2 | TRBV19 | CASTDPGQGLLGYTF
TRBJ1-1 | TRBV5-1 | CASSLVGSLNTEAFF
TRBJ1-2 | TRBV25-1 | CASSESRNYGYTF
TRBJ2-2 | TRBV30 | CAWSETGRELFF
TRBJ2-1 | TRBV5-1 | CASSLRAGANNEQFF
TRBJ2-5 | TRBV30 | CAWSVHLGETQYF
TRBJ1-2 | TRBV29-1 | CSVTRDGSLGYGYTF
TRBJ2-2 | TRBV9 | CASSQSRTGELFF
TRBJ2-1 | TRBV13 | CASTQAGGPSFEQFF
TRBJ2-7 | TRBV5-1 | CASSLRQAYEQYF
TRBJ1-2 | TRBV30 | CAWSTGLSRGYTF
TRBJ2-7 | TRBV29-1 | CSVGTGVGQYF
TRBJ2-3 | TRBV13 | CASSLPSTDTQYF
TRBJ1-2 | TRBV4-3 | CASSQDQTQSGYTF
TRBJ2-7 | TRBV30 | CAWRVLGQNYEQYF
TRBJ1-1 | TRBV25-1 | CASREQGMSTEAFF
TRBJ1-5 | TRBV4-2 | CASSQGFRQPQHF
TRBJ1-2 | TRBV11-1 | CASSLQGTHYGYTF
TRBJ2-3 | TRBV29-1 | CSGTVGKVGTDTQYF
TRBJ2-7 | TRBV2 | CASSVERGSYEQYF
TRBJ2-3 | TRBV10-1 | CASSERRGGTDTQYF
TRBJ2-7 | TRBV9 | CASSVGGGLYEQYF
TRBJ2-3 | TRBV4-3 | CASSQGLAGGDTQYF
TRBJ1-1 | TRBV29-1 | CSGRQGNTEAFF
TRBJ1-2 | TRBV18 | CASSPQGTGKYGYTF
TRBJ1-1 | TRBV30 | CAWSTGMNTEAFF
TRBJ1-6 | TRBV7-3 | CASSLTGYNSPLHF
TRBJ2-1 | TRBV30 | CAWRRAGGMANEQFF
TRBJ2-2 | TRBV4-3 | CASSQEVAGVGELFF
TRBJ1-1 | TRBV27 | CASSLSRKTEAFF
TRBJ1-1 | TRBV4-3 | CASSRRAEDTEAFF
TRBJ2-7 | TRBV5-1 | CASSLVTTGEQYF
TRBJ1-2 | TRBV30 | CAWKLRGANYGYTF
TRBJ2-1 | TRBV2 | CASSASDEQFF
TRBJ1-6 | TRBV5-6 | CASSSGLVNSPLHF
TRBJ1-2 | TRBV29-1 | CSVRENYGYTF
TRBJ2-7 | TRBV11-2 | CASSSGQGWDEQYF
TRBJ1-6 | TRBV5-4 | CAYQGSGASPLHF
TRBJ2-3 | TRBV5-1 | CASAPSGGTDTQYF
TRBJ2-5 | TRBV29-1 | CSVGQGSGTQYF
TRBJ2-7 | TRBV2 | CASSGGQTSYEQYF
TRBJ2-2 | TRBV5-1 | CATQFSNTGELFF
TRBJ2-3 | TRBV7-9 | CASSRNSGGLADTQYF
TRBJ2-2 | TRBV7-8 | CASSFGQGVTGELFF
TRBJ2-7 | TRBV5-1 | CASRLQGYLSYEQYF
TRBJ2-7 | TRBV10-2 | CASGRQVTSYEQYF